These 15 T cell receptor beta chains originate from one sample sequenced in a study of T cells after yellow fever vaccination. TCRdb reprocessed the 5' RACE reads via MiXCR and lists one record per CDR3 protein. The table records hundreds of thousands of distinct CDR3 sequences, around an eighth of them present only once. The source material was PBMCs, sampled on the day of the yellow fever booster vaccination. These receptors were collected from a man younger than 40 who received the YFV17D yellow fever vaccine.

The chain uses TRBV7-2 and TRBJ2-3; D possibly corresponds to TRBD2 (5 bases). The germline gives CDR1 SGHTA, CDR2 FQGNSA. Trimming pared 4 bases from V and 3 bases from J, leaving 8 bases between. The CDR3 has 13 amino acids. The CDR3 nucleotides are TGTGCCAGCAGCTCCAGGAGGACAGATACGCAGTATTTT. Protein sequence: CASSSRRTDTQYF.

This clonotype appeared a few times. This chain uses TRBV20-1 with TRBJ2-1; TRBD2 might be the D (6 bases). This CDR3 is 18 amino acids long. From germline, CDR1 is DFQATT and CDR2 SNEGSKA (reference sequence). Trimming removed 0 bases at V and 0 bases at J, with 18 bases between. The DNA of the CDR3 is TGCAGTGCTAGAGATACGCTAGCGAGAACTAGCTCCTACAATGAGCAGTTCTTC. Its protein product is CSARDTLARTSSYNEQFF.

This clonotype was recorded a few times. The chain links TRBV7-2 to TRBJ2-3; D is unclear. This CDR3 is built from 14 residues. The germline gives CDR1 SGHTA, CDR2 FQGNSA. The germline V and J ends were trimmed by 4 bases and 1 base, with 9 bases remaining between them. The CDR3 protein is CASSSQVGTDTQYF. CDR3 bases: TGTGCCAGCAGCTCCCAAGTGGGCACAGATACGCAGTATTTT.

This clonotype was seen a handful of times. Here the CDR3 DNA reads TGTGCCAGTTCCACCGGTAACTACGTGAACACCGGGGAGCTGTTTTTT. Its translation is CASSTGNYVNTGELFF. This chain uses TRBV6-2 or TRBV6-3 with TRBJ2-2, with D uncertain. The CDR3 is 16 amino acids. V was cut by 9 bases and J by 1 base, with 18 bases left in between. Germline values: CDR1 MNHEY, CDR2 SVGEGT.

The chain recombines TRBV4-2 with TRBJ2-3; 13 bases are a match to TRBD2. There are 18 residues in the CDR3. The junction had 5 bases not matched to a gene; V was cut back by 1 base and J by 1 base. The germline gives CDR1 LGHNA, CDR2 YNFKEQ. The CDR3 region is CASSQVGTSGIGTDTQYF. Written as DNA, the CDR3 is TGTGCCAGCAGCCAAGTGGGGACTAGCGGGATCGGCACAGATACGCAGTATTTT.

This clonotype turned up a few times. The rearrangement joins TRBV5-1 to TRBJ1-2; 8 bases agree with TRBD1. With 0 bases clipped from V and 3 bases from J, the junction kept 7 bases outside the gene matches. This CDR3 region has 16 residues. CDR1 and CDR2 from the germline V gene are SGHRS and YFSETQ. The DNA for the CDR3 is TGCGCCAGCAGCTTGGAGTTCAGGGGGCGAGACTATGGCTACACCTTC. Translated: CASSLEFRGRDYGYTF.

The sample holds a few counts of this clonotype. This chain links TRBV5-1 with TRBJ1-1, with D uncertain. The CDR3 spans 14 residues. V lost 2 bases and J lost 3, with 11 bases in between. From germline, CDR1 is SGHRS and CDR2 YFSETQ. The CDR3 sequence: CASSFGLKDTEAFF. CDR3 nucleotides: TGCGCCAGCAGCTTCGGACTGAAAGACACTGAAGCTTTCTTT.

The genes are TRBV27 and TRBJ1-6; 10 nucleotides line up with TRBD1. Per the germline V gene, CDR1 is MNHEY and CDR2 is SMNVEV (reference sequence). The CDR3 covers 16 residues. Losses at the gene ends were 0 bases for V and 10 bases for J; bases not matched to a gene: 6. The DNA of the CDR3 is TGTGCCAGCAGTTTATCGGGGACAGGGGTAGGCTCACCCCTCCACTTT. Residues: CASSLSGTGVGSPLHF.

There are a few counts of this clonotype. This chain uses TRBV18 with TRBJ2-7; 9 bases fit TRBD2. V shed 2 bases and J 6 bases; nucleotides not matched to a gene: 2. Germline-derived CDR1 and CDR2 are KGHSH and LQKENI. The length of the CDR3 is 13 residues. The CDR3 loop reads CASSPILAGEQYF. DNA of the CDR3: TGTGCCAGCTCACCAATACTAGCGGGCGAGCAGTACTTC.

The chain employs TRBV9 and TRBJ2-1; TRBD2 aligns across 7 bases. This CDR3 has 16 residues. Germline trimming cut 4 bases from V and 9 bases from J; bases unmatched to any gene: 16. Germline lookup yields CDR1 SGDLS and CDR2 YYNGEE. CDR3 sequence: CASSLGKRDWFGEQFF. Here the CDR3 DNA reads TGTGCCAGCAGCCTCGGGAAGCGGGATTGGTTTGGTGAGCAGTTCTTC.

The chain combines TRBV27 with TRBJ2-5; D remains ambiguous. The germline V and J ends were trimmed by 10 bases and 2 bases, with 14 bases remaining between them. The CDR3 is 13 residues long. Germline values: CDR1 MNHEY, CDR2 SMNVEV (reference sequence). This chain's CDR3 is CATSRRIQETQYF. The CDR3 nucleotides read TGTGCCACCTCCCGACGGATACAAGAGACCCAGTACTTC.

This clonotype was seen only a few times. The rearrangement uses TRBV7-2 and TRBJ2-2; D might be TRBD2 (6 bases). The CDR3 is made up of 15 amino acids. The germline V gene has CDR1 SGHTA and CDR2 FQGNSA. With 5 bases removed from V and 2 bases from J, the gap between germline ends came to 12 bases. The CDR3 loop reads CASSIWAGNTGELFF. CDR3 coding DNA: TGTGCCAGCAGCATATGGGCGGGAAACACCGGGGAGCTGTTTTTT. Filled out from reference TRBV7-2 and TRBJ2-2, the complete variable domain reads GAGVSQSPSNKVTEKGKDVELRCDPISGHTALYWYRQSLGQGLEFLIYFQGNSAPDKSGLPSDRFSAERTGGSVSTLTIQRTQQEDSAVYLCASSIWAGNTGELFFGEGSRLTVL.

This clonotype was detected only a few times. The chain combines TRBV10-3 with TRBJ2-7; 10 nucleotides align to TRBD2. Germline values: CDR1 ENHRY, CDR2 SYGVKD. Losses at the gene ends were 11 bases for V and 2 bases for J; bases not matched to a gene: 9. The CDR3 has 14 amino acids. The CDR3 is CAAAGTSVTYEQYF. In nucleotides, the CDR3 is TGTGCCGCTGCTGGGACTAGCGTAACCTACGAGCAGTACTTC.

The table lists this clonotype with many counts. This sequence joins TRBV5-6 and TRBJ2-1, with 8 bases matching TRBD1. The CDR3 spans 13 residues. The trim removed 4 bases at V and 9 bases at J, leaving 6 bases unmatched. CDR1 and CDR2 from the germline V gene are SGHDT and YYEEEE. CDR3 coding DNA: TGTGCCAGCAGCGGAATACAGGGGGGTGAGCAGTTCTTC. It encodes CASSGIQGGEQFF. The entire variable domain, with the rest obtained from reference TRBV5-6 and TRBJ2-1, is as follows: DAGVTQSPTHLIKTRGQQVTLRCSPKSGHDTVSWYQQALGQGPQFIFQYYEEEERQRGNFPDRFSGHQFPNYSSELNVNALLLGDSALYLCASSGIQGGEQFFGPGTRLTVL.

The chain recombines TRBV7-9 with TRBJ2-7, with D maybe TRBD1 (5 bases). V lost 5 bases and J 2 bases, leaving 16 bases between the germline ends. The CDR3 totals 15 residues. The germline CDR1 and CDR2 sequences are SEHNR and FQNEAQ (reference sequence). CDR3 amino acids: CASSPQAGFAYEQYF. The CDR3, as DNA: TGTGCCAGCAGCCCGCAGGCAGGGTTCGCCTACGAGCAGTACTTC.